The 12 T cell receptor beta chains below were found in one sample sequenced in a study of T-cell reconstitution after alpha-beta-depleted transplantation in children. The library targeted TCRbeta and was prepared with unique molecular identifiers. TCRdb called the PCR reads again in MiXCR, with one record for every CDR3 protein. The sample lists about 200,000 distinct CDR3 sequences, approximately 6.3% occurring once. Specimen: PBMCs, collected before TCRalphabeta/CD19-depleted stem cell transplant. These receptors were taken from a boy aged 2 to 10 with acute lymphoblastic leukemia, due to receive a stem cell transplant.

V gene TRBV10-3 combines with J gene TRBJ2-2, with D maybe TRBD2 (5 bases). CDR1 and CDR2 from the germline V gene are ENHRY and SYGVKD. V was cut by 10 bases and J by 3 bases, with 15 bases left in between. This CDR3 spans 14 amino acids. This CDR3 is CATLGGVDTGELFF. The CDR3 DNA follows: TGTGCCACACTAGGTGGGGTTGACACCGGGGAGCTGTTTTTT.

The sample holds many counts of this clonotype. This chain links TRBV28 with TRBJ2-7; D is undetermined. V was clipped by 3 bases and J by 0 bases, with 15 bases between them. This CDR3 spans 16 amino acids. From germline, CDR1 is MDHEN and CDR2 SYDVKM. CDR3 loop: CASSLPWGSSSYEQYF. CDR3 nucleotide sequence: TGTGCCAGCAGTTTGCCTTGGGGTTCAAGCTCCTACGAGCAGTACTTC.

This clonotype was recorded many times. J is TRBJ1-1 and V is TRBV29-1; no definite D call. CDR3 size: 12 residues. Looked up from germline, CDR1 is SQVTM and CDR2 is ANQGSEA. Between the trimmed V and J ends, which lost 7 bases and 7 bases, there was a span of 16 bases. The CDR3 reads CSAQSAELEAFF. DNA of the CDR3: TGCAGCGCCCAAAGCGCTGAGCTTGAAGCTTTCTTT.

Remarks on this clonotype: A much larger clone lies a single base off, so this may be a read error. The gene calls are TRBV5-8 and TRBJ2-1; D is possibly TRBD2 (5 bases). Looked up from germline, CDR1 is SGHTS and CDR2 is YDEGEE. The CDR3 runs 12 residues. CDR3 coding DNA: TGTGCCAGCAGCGCTTACCGGGATGAGCGGTTCTTC. This translates into CASSAYRDERFF.

This clonotype was detected only a few times. This sequence joins TRBV9 and TRBJ2-1; D possibly matches TRBD1 or TRBD2 (6 bases each). Trimming removed 3 bases at V and 1 base at J, with 11 bases between. Germline V gene sequence: CDR1 SGDLS, CDR2 YYNGEE. CDR3 length: 15 amino acids. CDR3 loop: CASSGEGGSYNEQFF. The CDR3 nucleotides are TGTGCCAGCAGCGGTGAGGGGGGATCCTACAATGAGCAGTTCTTC.

In its sample, this clonotype was seen many times. At one end the junction does not follow the germline gene, possibly because of a read error. This chain connects TRBV11-2 to TRBJ2-3, with TRBD2 matching over 9 bases. This CDR3 is 16 amino acids long. Germline V gene lookup returns CDR1 SGHAT and CDR2 FQNNGV. The CDR3 protein is CASSLESGGSTDTQYF. For the CDR3, the DNA is TGTGCCAGCAGCCTAGAGAGCGGGGGGAGCACAGATACGCAGTATTTT.

This clonotype was observed at least ten times. This chain uses TRBV11-2 with TRBJ2-5; 14 bases line up with TRBD2. V lost 1 base, J lost 5 bases, and 9 bases stayed unmatched. This CDR3 comprises 18 residues. The germline V gene has CDR1 SGHAT and CDR2 FQNNGV. CDR3 region: CASSLVRGTSGGSETQYF. In DNA, the CDR3 is TGTGCCAGCAGCTTAGTAAGGGGGACTAGCGGGGGAAGTGAGACCCAGTACTTC.

This clonotype was recorded many times. This sequence joins TRBV29-1 and TRBJ1-3; D possibly corresponds to TRBD1 (5 bases). Germline loops: CDR1 SQVTM, CDR2 ANQGSEA. V lost 6 bases and J lost 4, with 13 bases in between. The CDR3 covers 13 residues. This CDR3 reads CSVGHVHGNTIYF. DNA for the CDR3: TGCAGCGTCGGACACGTACACGGAAACACCATATATTTT.

In its sample, this clonotype was seen many times. CDR3 bases: TGTGCCAGCAGCTTACCGAGCACAGATACGCAGTATTTT. Its translation: CASSLPSTDTQYF. J is TRBJ2-3 and V is TRBV7-6; D is uncertain. The germline V gene encodes CDR1 SGHVS and CDR2 FNYEAQ. The V and J ends lost 2 bases and 0 bases respectively, with 3 bases between them. The CDR3 consists of 13 residues.

This clonotype was recorded at least ten times. J is TRBJ2-7 and V is TRBV20-1, with D possibly TRBD2 on 6 matching bases. Looked up from germline, CDR1 is DFQATT and CDR2 is SNEGSKA (reference sequence). This CDR3 region has 14 residues. Trimming cost V 6 bases and J 5 bases, with 20 bases left between them. The CDR3 loop is CSAHNPGGLHEQYF. CDR3 coding DNA: TGCAGTGCCCACAATCCCGGGGGACTCCACGAGCAGTACTTC.

This clonotype was seen only a few times. The genes are TRBV20-1 and TRBJ1-5; D is undetermined. CDR1 and CDR2 (germline): DFQATT, SNEGSKA (reference sequence). V lost 3 bases to trimming and J lost 7 bases, with 16 bases between them. The CDR3 length is 14 residues. The CDR3 is CSARGNTIGQPQHF. In nucleotides, the CDR3 is TGCAGTGCTAGGGGGAATACCATTGGACAGCCCCAGCATTTT.

The chain has TRBV3-1 and TRBJ2-7; no firm D call. Per germline, CDR1 LGHDT and CDR2 YNNKEL (reference sequence). Trimming took 4 bases from V and 12 from J, leaving 16 bases between them. The CDR3 has 12 amino acids. CDR3 protein: CASSPRSSTPYF. CDR3 DNA sequence: TGTGCCAGCAGCCCCCGTAGCAGCACGCCGTACTTC.